The rows below give T cell receptor beta chains drawn from one sample of a study of shared clonotypes between healthy human individuals. TCRdb's table, derived via immunoSEQ multiplex PCR, lists solely in-frame clones and lacks some. This sample yields 1,400,000 or so clones, of which 98% to 99% are seen a single time; around 0.38% belongs to the top ten. The specimen sequenced was naive CD4+ T cells sorted from blood. These receptors were obtained from a young man in good health. Both conserved end residues are part of each CDR3.

J	V	CDR3
TRBJ2-3	TRBV10-1	CASSEDTDTQYF
TRBJ1-5	TRBV18	CASSPVSGNQPQHF
TRBJ2-5	TRBV5-1	CASSLVGGLQETQYF
TRBJ2-5	TRBV6-6	CASSWGLAGGETQYF
TRBJ2-1	TRBV5-5	CASSLEGFEQFF
TRBJ2-3	TRBV7-2	CASSLPGRDTQYF
TRBJ2-7	TRBV5-1	CASSLGTADIYEQYF
TRBJ1-2	TRBV18	CASSPQETGRYGYTF
TRBJ2-1	TRBV2	CASRVDRSDDEQFF
TRBJ2-6	TRBV7-3	CASSLGGSGANVLTF
TRBJ2-3	TRBV10-2	CASGGEGSTDTQYF
TRBJ2-2	TRBV5-8	CASSLRGRETGELFF
TRBJ2-3	TRBV29-1	CSVGLKANTDTQYF
TRBJ2-2	TRBV14	CASSRRTGGDTGELFF
TRBJ1-4	TRBV29-1	CSVRDRGQKLFF
TRBJ2-3	TRBV10-1	CASSGVSTDTQYF
TRBJ1-1	TRBV6-6	CASKGGNTEAFF
TRBJ2-7	TRBV25-1	CASGHIGRYEQYF
TRBJ2-3	TRBV6-5	CASRGQRTSTDTQYF
TRBJ2-7	TRBV6-6	CASRLTLTFGEQYF
TRBJ2-5	TRBV28	CASSSGQEETQYF
TRBJ2-1	TRBV5-1	CASSWGTSGSGNEQFF
TRBJ1-1	TRBV19	CASSTPRREAFF
TRBJ2-1	TRBV7-7	CASSSGTSGRNEQFF
TRBJ2-3	TRBV19	CASSIEFAASGNGGTQYF
TRBJ2-3	TRBV2	CASSDSDGTDTQYF
TRBJ2-7	TRBV2	CASTGATGEQYF
TRBJ2-2	TRBV9	CASSPRQDTGELFF
TRBJ2-7	TRBV28	CASSFRQGRKYEQYF
TRBJ2-1	TRBV4-1	CASSQRYPLADYNEQFF
TRBJ2-1	TRBV11-2	CASTLAGSYNEQFF
TRBJ2-1	TRBV19	CASRARGLYNEQFF
TRBJ2-5	TRBV2	CASSEPALGETQYF
TRBJ1-1	TRBV13	CASSLRTAMNTEAFF
TRBJ2-1	TRBV19	CASSTSPLYNEQFF
TRBJ2-3	TRBV9	CASSVGLGGADTQYF
TRBJ1-2	TRBV7-9	CASSDPGTDYGYTF
TRBJ2-2	TRBV10-1	CASSRAGVAELFF
TRBJ2-1	TRBV5-1	CASSSARDRGYNEQFF
TRBJ2-7	TRBV25-1	CASSEGPGTYEQYF
TRBJ2-5	TRBV11-3	CASSSGLAGGNQETQYF
TRBJ2-7	TRBV5-6	CASSLSPGTNSYEQYF
TRBJ1-3	TRBV27	CASSSPFSGNTIYF
TRBJ2-5	TRBV5-1	CASSLLSERYF
TRBJ2-1	TRBV5-1	CASSLRSSPTSNEQFF
TRBJ2-5	TRBV16	CASSQYGGETQYF
TRBJ2-1	TRBV2	CASSENRDNEQFF
TRBJ2-1	TRBV20-1	CAIEFEQFF
TRBJ1-1	TRBV6-5	CASIPDGLRTEAFF
TRBJ2-1	TRBV19	CASSILSSLSEQFF
TRBJ1-3	TRBV7-9	CASSQRASASGNTIYF
TRBJ2-7	TRBV9	CASSVAGLAGALGNEQYF
TRBJ2-7	TRBV19	CASNPAGNPLYEQYF
TRBJ1-5	TRBV28	CASSRGTGSYQPQHF
TRBJ1-5	TRBV7-8	CASSTSGGSGGNQPQHF
TRBJ2-5	TRBV5-5	CASRVGSLGTQYF